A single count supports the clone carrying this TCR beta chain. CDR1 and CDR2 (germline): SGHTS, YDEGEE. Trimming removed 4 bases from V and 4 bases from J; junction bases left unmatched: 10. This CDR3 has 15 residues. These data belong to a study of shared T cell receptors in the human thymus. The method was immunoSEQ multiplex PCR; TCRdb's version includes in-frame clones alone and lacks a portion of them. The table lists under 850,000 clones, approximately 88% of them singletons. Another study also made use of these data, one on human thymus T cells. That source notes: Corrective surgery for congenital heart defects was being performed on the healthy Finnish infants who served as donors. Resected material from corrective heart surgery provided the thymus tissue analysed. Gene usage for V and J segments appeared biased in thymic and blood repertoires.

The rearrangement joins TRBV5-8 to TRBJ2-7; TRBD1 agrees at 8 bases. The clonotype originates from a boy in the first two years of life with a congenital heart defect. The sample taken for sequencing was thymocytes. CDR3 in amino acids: CASSPGDRGLYEQYF. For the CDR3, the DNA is TGTGCCAGCAGCCCCGGCGACAGGGGTCTATACGAGCAGTACTTC.